These T cell receptor beta chains were read from a single sample in a study of Graves' ophthalmopathy and Graves' hyperthyroidism. TCRdb reanalysed the multiplex PCR reads using MiXCR and keeps one entry per CDR3 protein. The sample shows hundreds of thousands of distinct CDR3 sequences, about 40% of them seen only once. The sequencing input was peripheral blood. Source of these receptors: an adult man with Graves' ophthalmopathy. The CDR3 runs from the conserved cysteine through the conserved F or W. Fields, in order: D gene, J gene, clone size, V gene, CDR3 protein, CDR3 DNA. D genes are given only for firm matches. Clone size is shown for a subset of rows, as once, few, many or a class of expanded clone.

D gene: -; J gene: TRBJ2-5; clone size: -; V gene: TRBV5-6; CDR3 protein: CASSPRAGTETQYF; CDR3 DNA: TGTGCCAGCAGCCCCCGAGCAGGGACTGAGACCCAGTACTTC
D gene: -; J gene: TRBJ1-1; clone size: -; V gene: TRBV2; CDR3 protein: CASSGRQNTEAFYRF; CDR3 DNA: TGTGCCAGCAGCGGGCGGCAGAACACTGAAGCTTTCTACCGATTT
D gene: -; J gene: TRBJ2-5; clone size: -; V gene: TRBV19; CDR3 protein: CASSTPLGQPQYF; CDR3 DNA: TGTGCCAGTAGTACACCATTAGGTCAGCCCCAGTACTTC
D gene: -; J gene: TRBJ2-7; clone size: many; V gene: TRBV6-5; CDR3 protein: CASSYGTTVYF; CDR3 DNA: TGTGCCAGCAGTTACGGAACAACGGTTTACTTC
D gene: -; J gene: TRBJ1-2; clone size: -; V gene: TRBV2; CDR3 protein: CASSPRGVTDYNYGYTF; CDR3 DNA: TGTGCCAGCAGTCCTCGTGGAGTCACGGATTATAACTATGGCTACACCTTC
D gene: -; J gene: TRBJ1-5; clone size: -; V gene: TRBV9; CDR3 protein: CASSAGTDSNQPQHF; CDR3 DNA: TGTGCCAGCAGCGCCGGGACCGATAGCAATCAGCCCCAGCATTTT
D gene: -; J gene: TRBJ2-7; clone size: many; V gene: TRBV12-3/TRBV12-4; CDR3 protein: CASSSDSPYEQYF; CDR3 DNA: TGTGCCAGCAGTTCCGACAGTCCCTACGAGCAGTACTTC
D gene: -; J gene: TRBJ1-1; clone size: few; V gene: TRBV9; CDR3 protein: CASSFKTAGRAFF; CDR3 DNA: TGTGCCAGCAGCTTTAAGACCGCTGGGAGAGCTTTCTTT
D gene: TRBD1; J gene: TRBJ2-7; clone size: -; V gene: TRBV2; CDR3 protein: CASSIETGGRYEQYF; CDR3 DNA: TGTGCCAGCAGTATAGAGACAGGGGGCCGCTACGAGCAGTACTTC
D gene: -; J gene: TRBJ2-7; clone size: many; V gene: TRBV6-5; CDR3 protein: CASSLTTFSYEQYF; CDR3 DNA: TGTGCCAGCAGTCTCACGACATTTTCCTACGAGCAGTACTTC
D gene: -; J gene: TRBJ1-1; clone size: many; V gene: TRBV10-3; CDR3 protein: CASSEEDTEAFF; CDR3 DNA: TGTGCCAGCAGTGAAGAGGACACTGAAGCTTTCTTT
D gene: -; J gene: TRBJ1-1; clone size: -; V gene: TRBV7-2; CDR3 protein: CASSRNILGTEAFF; CDR3 DNA: TGTGCCAGCAGTCGAAACATCTTGGGGACTGAAGCTTTCTTT
D gene: -; J gene: TRBJ2-2; clone size: once; V gene: TRBV19; CDR3 protein: CAGRGANTEELFF; CDR3 DNA: TGTGCCGGGCGCGGGGCGAACACCGAGGAGCTGTTTTTT
D gene: TRBD1; J gene: TRBJ1-2; clone size: -; V gene: TRBV15; CDR3 protein: CATSRVRTGRLGYTF; CDR3 DNA: TGTGCCACCAGCAGAGTACGGACAGGGAGGCTTGGCTACACCTTC
D gene: -; J gene: TRBJ2-3; clone size: -; V gene: TRBV20-1; CDR3 protein: CSARATVSTDTQYF; CDR3 DNA: TGCAGTGCTAGAGCGACGGTTAGCACAGATACGCAGTATTTT
D gene: -; J gene: TRBJ2-5; clone size: -; V gene: TRBV20-1; CDR3 protein: CSARDGGSQETQCF; CDR3 DNA: TGCAGTGCTAGAGATGGAGGGTCACAAGAGACCCAGTGCTTC
D gene: -; J gene: TRBJ1-1; clone size: -; V gene: TRBV4-3; CDR3 protein: CASSQVAAGGGTEAFF; CDR3 DNA: TGCGCCAGCAGCCAAGTGGCTGCAGGAGGGGGCACTGAAGCTTTCTTT
D gene: -; J gene: TRBJ1-5; clone size: -; V gene: TRBV25-1; CDR3 protein: CASLEDPNQPQHF; CDR3 DNA: TGTGCCAGCTTGGAGGACCCCAATCAGCCCCAGCATTTT
D gene: TRBD1; J gene: TRBJ2-3; clone size: -; V gene: TRBV7-2; CDR3 protein: CASSQDRGSDTQYF; CDR3 DNA: TGTGCCAGCAGCCAGGACAGGGGATCAGATACGCAGTATTTT
D gene: -; J gene: TRBJ2-2; clone size: -; V gene: TRBV7-2; CDR3 protein: CASSLGFFSTGELFF; CDR3 DNA: TGTGCCAGCAGCTTAGGGTTCTTCTCCACCGGGGAGCTGTTTTTT
D gene: TRBD1; J gene: TRBJ1-4; clone size: many; V gene: TRBV11-3; CDR3 protein: CASSPDRGREKLFF; CDR3 DNA: TGTGCCAGCAGCCCAGACAGGGGACGCGAAAAACTGTTTTTT
D gene: TRBD1; J gene: TRBJ2-7; clone size: -; V gene: TRBV29-1; CDR3 protein: CSVGGGTGIDEQYF; CDR3 DNA: TGCAGCGTCGGGGGTGGGACAGGGATCGACGAGCAGTACTTC
D gene: -; J gene: TRBJ1-1; clone size: -; V gene: TRBV19; CDR3 protein: CASSTHLDTEAFF; CDR3 DNA: TGTGCCAGTAGTACTCATCTGGACACTGAAGCTTTCTTT
D gene: TRBD2; J gene: TRBJ2-5; clone size: -; V gene: TRBV5-1; CDR3 protein: CASNLGTSTQETQYF; CDR3 DNA: TGCGCCAGCAACTTAGGGACTAGCACCCAAGAGACCCAGTACTTC
D gene: TRBD1; J gene: TRBJ2-2; clone size: many; V gene: TRBV29-1; CDR3 protein: CSVHLGQVTGELFF; CDR3 DNA: TGCAGCGTTCACCTGGGACAGGTTACCGGGGAGCTGTTTTTT
D gene: TRBD1; J gene: TRBJ2-7; clone size: -; V gene: TRBV10-3; CDR3 protein: CASSYIGTGAPWEQYF; CDR3 DNA: TGTGCCAGCAGTTATATCGGGACAGGGGCTCCTTGGGAGCAGTACTTC
D gene: -; J gene: TRBJ2-7; clone size: few; V gene: TRBV11-2; CDR3 protein: CASSFGDTSYEQYF; CDR3 DNA: TGTGCCAGCAGTTTTGGCGACACCTCCTACGAGCAGTACTTC
D gene: TRBD1; J gene: TRBJ2-5; clone size: few; V gene: TRBV4-2; CDR3 protein: CASSQDQTYAGGLTQYF; CDR3 DNA: TGTGCCAGCAGCCAAGACCAAACCTATGCAGGGGGCCTGACCCAGTACTTC
D gene: -; J gene: TRBJ1-1; clone size: few; V gene: TRBV27; CDR3 protein: CASRAVDSYEAFF; CDR3 DNA: TGTGCCAGCAGGGCCGTAGACAGCTATGAAGCTTTCTTT
D gene: -; J gene: TRBJ1-2; clone size: many; V gene: TRBV19; CDR3 protein: CASSSLGQGRGYTF; CDR3 DNA: TGTGCCAGTAGTTCCCTAGGGCAGGGACGTGGCTACACCTTC
D gene: -; J gene: TRBJ1-1; clone size: few; V gene: TRBV20-1; CDR3 protein: CSARRVPDRGTEAFF; CDR3 DNA: TGCAGTGCTAGGAGGGTCCCAGATCGGGGCACTGAAGCTTTCTTT
D gene: -; J gene: TRBJ1-2; clone size: many; V gene: TRBV24-1; CDR3 protein: CATSAPRMAYYGYTF; CDR3 DNA: TGTGCCACCAGTGCCCCCCGGATGGCCTACTATGGCTACACCTTC
D gene: -; J gene: TRBJ1-1; clone size: many; V gene: TRBV7-9; CDR3 protein: CASSFRGAGNTEAFF; CDR3 DNA: TGTGCCAGCAGCTTTAGGGGCGCCGGGAACACTGAAGCTTTCTTT
D gene: TRBD2; J gene: TRBJ2-2; clone size: -; V gene: TRBV11-2; CDR3 protein: CASSFGGLAEAGELFF; CDR3 DNA: TGTGCCAGCAGCTTTGGCGGACTAGCGGAAGCAGGGGAGCTGTTTTTT
D gene: -; J gene: TRBJ1-3; clone size: few; V gene: TRBV12-3/TRBV12-4; CDR3 protein: CASSPRDVPGNTIYF; CDR3 DNA: TGTGCCAGCAGTCCTAGGGACGTTCCTGGAAACACCATATATTTT